This TCR beta chain was profiled in a study of control samples from healthy donors and cancer patients. V lost 2 bases, J lost 3 bases, and 3 bases stayed unmatched. This CDR3 has 14 residues. Germline CDR1 SGHRS, CDR2 YFSETQ. This table comes from immunoSEQ multiplex PCR, and its TCRdb copy is limited to in-frame clones, with some not included. The data hold some 120,000 clones, with approximately 94% observed a single time. The chain recombines TRBV5-1 with TRBJ2-5, with 8 bases fitting TRBD2. The source is a man in his thirties or forties in good health. The sequencing sample was made of blood. CDR3 DNA sequence: TGCGCCAGCAGCTTTACTAGCGGAGAAGAGACCCAGTACTTC. It is translated as CASSFTSGEETQYF.